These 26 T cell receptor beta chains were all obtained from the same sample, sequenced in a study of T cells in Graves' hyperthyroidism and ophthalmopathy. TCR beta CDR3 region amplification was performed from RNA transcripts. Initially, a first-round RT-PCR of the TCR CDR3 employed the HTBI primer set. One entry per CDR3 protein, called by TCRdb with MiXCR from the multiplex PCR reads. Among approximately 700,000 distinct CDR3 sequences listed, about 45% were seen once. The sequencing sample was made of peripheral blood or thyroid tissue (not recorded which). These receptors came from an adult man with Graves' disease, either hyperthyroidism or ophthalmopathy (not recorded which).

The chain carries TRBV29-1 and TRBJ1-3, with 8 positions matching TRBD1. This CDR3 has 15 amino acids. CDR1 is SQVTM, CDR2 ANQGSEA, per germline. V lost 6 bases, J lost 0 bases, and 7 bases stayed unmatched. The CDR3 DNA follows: TGCAGCGTCGTGACAGGGGCCCTCTCTGGAAACACCATATATTTT. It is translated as CSVVTGALSGNTIYF.

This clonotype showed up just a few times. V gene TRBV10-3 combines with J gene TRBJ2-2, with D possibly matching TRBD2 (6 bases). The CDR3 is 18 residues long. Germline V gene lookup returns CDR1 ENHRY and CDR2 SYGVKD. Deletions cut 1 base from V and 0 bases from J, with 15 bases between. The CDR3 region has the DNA TGTGCCATCAGTGAGTTAAGCGGGTCTTGGGCGAACACCGGGGAGCTGTTTTTT. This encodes CAISELSGSWANTGELFF.

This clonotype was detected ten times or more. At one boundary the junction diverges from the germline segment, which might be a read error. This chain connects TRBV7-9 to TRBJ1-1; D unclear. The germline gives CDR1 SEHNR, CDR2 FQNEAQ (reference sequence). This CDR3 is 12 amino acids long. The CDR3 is CASSLENTEAFF. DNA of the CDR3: TGCGCCAGCAGCTTGGAGAACACTGAAGCTTTCTTT.

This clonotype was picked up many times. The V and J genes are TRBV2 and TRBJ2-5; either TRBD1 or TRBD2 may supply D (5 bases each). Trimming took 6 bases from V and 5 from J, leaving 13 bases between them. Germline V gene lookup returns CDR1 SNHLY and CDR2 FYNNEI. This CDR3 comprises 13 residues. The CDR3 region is CASRGVSLETQYF. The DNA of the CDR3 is TGTGCCAGCAGGGGGGTGAGCCTGGAGACCCAGTACTTC.

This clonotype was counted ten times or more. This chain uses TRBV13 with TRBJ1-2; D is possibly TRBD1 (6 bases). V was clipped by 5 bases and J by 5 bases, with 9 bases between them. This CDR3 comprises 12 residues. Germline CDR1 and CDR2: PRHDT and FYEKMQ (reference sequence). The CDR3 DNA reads TGTGCCAGCAGCATCGGACAGTATGGCTACACCTTC. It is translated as CASSIGQYGYTF.

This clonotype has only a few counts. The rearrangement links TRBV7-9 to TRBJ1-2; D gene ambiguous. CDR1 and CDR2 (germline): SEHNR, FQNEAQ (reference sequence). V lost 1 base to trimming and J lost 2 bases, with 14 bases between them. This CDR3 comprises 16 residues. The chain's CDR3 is CASSLVRGGINYGYTF. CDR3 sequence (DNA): TGTGCCAGCAGCTTAGTCCGGGGAGGCATAAACTATGGCTACACCTTC.

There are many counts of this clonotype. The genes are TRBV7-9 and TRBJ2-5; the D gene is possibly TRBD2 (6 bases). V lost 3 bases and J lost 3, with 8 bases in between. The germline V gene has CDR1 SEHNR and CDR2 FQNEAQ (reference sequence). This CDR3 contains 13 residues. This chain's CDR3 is CASSFGGEETQYF. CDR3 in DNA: TGTGCCAGCAGCTTCGGGGGAGAAGAGACCCAGTACTTC.

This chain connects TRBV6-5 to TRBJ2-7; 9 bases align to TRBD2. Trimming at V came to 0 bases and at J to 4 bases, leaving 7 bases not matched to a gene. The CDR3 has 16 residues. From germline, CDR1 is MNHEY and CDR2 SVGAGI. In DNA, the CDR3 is TGTGCCAGCAGTTACTCGACGCTAGCGGGGCGTTACGAGCAGTACTTC. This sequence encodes CASSYSTLAGRYEQYF.

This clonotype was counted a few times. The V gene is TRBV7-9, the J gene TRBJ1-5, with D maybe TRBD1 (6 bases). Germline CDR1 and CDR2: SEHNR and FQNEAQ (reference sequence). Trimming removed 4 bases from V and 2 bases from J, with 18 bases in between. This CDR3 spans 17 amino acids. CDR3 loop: CASSSSGGGGGNQPQHF. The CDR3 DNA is TGTGCCAGCAGCTCTAGCGGGGGGGGCGGCGGCAATCAGCCCCAGCATTTT.

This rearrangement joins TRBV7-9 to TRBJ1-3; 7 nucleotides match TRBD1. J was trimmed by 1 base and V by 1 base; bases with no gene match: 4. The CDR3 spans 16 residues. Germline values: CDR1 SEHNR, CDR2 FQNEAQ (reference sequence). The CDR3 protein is CASSLEQGQSGNTIYF. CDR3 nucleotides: TGTGCCAGCAGCTTAGAACAGGGGCAATCTGGAAACACCATATATTTT.

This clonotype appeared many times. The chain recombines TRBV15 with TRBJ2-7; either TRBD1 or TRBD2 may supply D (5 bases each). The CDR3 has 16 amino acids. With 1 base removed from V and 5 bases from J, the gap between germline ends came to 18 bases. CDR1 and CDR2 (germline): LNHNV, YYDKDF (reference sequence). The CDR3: CATSRGKVGTSDEQYF. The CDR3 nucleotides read TGTGCCACCAGCAGAGGAAAGGTCGGGACGAGCGACGAGCAGTACTTC. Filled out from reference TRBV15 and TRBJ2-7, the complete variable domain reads DAMVIQNPRYQVTQFGKPVTLSCSQTLNHNVMYWYQQKSSQAPKLLFHYYDKDFNNEADTPDNFQSRRPNTSFCFLDIRSPGLGDTAMYLCATSRGKVGTSDEQYFGPGTRLTVT.

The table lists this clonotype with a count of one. CDR3 DNA sequence: TGTGCCAGCAGTTACACGACAGGGTCCTATAATTCACCCCTCCACTTT. Translating gives CASSYTTGSYNSPLHF. The chain carries TRBV7-8 and TRBJ1-6; the match to TRBD1 covers 7 bases. CDR3 length: 16 amino acids. Per germline, CDR1 SGHVS and CDR2 FQNEAQ. V lost 6 bases to trimming and J lost 1 base; unmatched junction nucleotides: 6.

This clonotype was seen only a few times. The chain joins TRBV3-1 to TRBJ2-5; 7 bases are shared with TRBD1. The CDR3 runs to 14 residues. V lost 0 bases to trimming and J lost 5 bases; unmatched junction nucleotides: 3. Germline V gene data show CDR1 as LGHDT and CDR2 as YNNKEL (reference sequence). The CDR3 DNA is TGTGCCAGCAGCCAAGACAGGGGGTCGGAGACCCAGTACTTC. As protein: CASSQDRGSETQYF.

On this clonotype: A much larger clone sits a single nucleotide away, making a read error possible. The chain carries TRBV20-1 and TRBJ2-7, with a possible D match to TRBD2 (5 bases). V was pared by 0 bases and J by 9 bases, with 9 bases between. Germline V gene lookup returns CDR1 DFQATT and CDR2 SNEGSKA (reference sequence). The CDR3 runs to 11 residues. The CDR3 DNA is TGCAGTGCTAGAGACGGGAATCGGCAGTACTTC. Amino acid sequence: CSARDGNRQYF.

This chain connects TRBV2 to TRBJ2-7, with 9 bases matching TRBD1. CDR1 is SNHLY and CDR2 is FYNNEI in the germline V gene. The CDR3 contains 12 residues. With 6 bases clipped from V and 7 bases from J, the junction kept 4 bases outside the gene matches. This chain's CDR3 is CASRGQGGEQYF. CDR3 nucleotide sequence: TGTGCCAGCAGGGGACAGGGCGGAGAGCAGTACTTC.

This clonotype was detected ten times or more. CDR3 nucleotides: TGTGCCAGCAGCCGGGACAGGGGGCGAGATGGCTACACCTTC. This sequence encodes CASSRDRGRDGYTF. The chain links TRBV7-9 to TRBJ1-2, with 12 bases identical to TRBD1. V trimming: 5 bases; J trimming: 6 bases; junction bases outside the gene matches: 4. The CDR3 covers 14 residues. In germline, CDR1 is SEHNR, CDR2 FQNEAQ (reference sequence).

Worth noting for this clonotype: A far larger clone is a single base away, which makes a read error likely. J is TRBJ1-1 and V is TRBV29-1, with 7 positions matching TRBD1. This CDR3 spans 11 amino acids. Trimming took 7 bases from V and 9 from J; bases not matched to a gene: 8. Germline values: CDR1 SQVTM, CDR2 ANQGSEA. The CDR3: CSALTGTKAFF. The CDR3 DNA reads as TGCAGCGCCTTGACAGGGACCAAAGCTTTCTTT. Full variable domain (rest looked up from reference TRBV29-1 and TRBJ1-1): SAVISQKPSRDICQRGTSLTIQCQVDSQVTMMFWYRQQPGQSLTLIATANQGSEATYESGFVIDKFPISRPNLTFSTLTVSNMSPEDSSIYLCSALTGTKAFFGQGTRLTVV.

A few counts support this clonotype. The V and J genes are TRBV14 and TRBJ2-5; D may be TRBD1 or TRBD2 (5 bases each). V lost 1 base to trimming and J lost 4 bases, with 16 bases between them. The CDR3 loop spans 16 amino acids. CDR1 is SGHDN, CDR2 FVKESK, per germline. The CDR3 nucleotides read TGTGCCAGCAGCCAAGCTATTGGGGGAGTGGTAGAGACCCAGTACTTC. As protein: CASSQAIGGVVETQYF.

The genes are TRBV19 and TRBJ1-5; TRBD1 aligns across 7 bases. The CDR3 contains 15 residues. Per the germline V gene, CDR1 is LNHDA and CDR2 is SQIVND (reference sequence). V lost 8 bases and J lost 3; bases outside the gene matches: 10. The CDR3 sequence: CASVRDSDYNQPQHF. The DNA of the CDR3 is TGTGCCAGTGTCCGGGACAGCGACTACAATCAGCCCCAGCATTTT.

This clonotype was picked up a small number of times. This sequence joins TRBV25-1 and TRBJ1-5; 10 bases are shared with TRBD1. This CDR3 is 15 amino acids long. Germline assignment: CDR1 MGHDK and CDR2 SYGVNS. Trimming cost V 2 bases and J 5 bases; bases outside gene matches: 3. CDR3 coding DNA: TGTGCCAGCAGTGAAGCGGGACAGGGGTATCAGCCCCAGCATTTT. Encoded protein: CASSEAGQGYQPQHF.

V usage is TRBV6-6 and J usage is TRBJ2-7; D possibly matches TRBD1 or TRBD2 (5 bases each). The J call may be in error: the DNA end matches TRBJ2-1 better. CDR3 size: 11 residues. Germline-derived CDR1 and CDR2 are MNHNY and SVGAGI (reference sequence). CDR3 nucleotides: TGTGCCAGCAGTGTGGGGGTAGTGCAGTTCTTC. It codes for CASSVGVVQFF.

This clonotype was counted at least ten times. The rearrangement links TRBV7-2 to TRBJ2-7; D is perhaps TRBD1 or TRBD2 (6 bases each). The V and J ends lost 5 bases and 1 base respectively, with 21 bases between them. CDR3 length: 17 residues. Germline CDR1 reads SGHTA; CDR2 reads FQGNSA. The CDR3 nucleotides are TGTGCCAGCAGCACCGGGCGGGTAGGCGGGACATCCTACGAGCAGTACTTC. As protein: CASSTGRVGGTSYEQYF.

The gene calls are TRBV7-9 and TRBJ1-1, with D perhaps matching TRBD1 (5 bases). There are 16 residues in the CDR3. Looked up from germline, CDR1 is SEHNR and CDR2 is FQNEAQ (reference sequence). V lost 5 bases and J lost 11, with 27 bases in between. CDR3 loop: CASSPKGHLLGPWAFF. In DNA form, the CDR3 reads TGTGCCAGCAGCCCTAAAGGACACCTCCTGGGACCATGGGCTTTCTTT.

The CDR3 nucleotides read TGTGCCAGCAGTTTACTGGGACAGTATGGCTACACCTTC. Translation: CASSLLGQYGYTF. The J gene is TRBJ1-2, the V gene TRBV12-3 or TRBV12-4; 7 positions agree with TRBD1. This CDR3 is 13 amino acids long. Germline trimming cut 2 bases from V and 5 bases from J; bases unmatched to any gene: 2.

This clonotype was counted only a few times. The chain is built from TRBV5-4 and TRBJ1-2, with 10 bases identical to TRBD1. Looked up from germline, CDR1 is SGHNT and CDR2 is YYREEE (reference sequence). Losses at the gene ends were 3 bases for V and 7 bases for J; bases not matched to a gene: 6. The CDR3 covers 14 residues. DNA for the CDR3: TGTGCCAGCAGCTACCGGGACAGGGGTAGTGGCTACACCTTC. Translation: CASSYRDRGSGYTF. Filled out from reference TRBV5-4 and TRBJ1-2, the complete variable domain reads ETGVTQSPTHLIKTRGQQVTLRCSSQSGHNTVSWYQQALGQGPQFIFQYYREEENGRGNFPPRFSGLQFPNYSSELNVNALELDDSALYLCASSYRDRGSGYTFGSGTRLTVV.

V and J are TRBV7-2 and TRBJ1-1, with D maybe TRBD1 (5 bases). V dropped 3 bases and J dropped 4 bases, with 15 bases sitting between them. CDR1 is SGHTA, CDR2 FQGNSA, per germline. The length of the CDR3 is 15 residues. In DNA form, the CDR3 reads TGTGCCAGCAGCTTTCTTTCCAGGGATGTCACTGAAGCTTTCTTT. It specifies CASSFLSRDVTEAFF.